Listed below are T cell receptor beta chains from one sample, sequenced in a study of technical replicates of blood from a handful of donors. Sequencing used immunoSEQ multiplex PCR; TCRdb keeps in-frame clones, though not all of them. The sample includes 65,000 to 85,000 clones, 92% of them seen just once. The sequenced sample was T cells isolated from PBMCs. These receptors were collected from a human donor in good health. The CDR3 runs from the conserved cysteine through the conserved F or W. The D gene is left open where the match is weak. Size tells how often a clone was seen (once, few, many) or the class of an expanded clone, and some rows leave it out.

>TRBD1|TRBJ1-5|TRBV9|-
CASSAGTGGSNQPQHF
TGTGCCAGCAGCGCGGGGACAGGGGGTAGCAATCAGCCCCAGCATTTT
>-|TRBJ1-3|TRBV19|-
CASSIKGTDYSGNTIYF
TGTGCCAGTAGTATTAAAGGTACAGATTACTCTGGAAACACCATATATTTT
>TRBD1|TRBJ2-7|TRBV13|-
CASSPLVPGQGISAYEQYF
TGTGCCAGCAGCCCTCTAGTCCCGGGACAGGGCATTAGCGCCTACGAGCAGTACTTC
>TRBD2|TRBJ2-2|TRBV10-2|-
CASCNRAGGGTGELFF
TGCGCCAGCTGCAATAGAGCGGGAGGAGGCACCGGGGAGCTGTTTTTT
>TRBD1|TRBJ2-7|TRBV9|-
CASSVGGTGDEQYF
TGTGCCAGCAGCGTAGGGGGGACAGGCGACGAGCAGTACTTC
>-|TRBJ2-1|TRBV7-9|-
CASSLIGQRLRSKEGFF
TGTGCCAGCAGCTTAATCGGGCAGCGGTTGAGGAGTAAAGAAGGGTTCTTC
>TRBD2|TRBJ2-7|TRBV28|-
CASSLPQSSGSVNYEQYF
TGTGCCAGCAGTCTTCCCCAATCTAGCGGGAGTGTCAATTACGAGCAGTACTTC
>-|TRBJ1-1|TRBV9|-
CASSVVSGAEAFF
TGTGCCAGCAGCGTAGTCTCCGGGGCTGAAGCTTTCTTT
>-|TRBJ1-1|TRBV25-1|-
CASSEEQPNTEAFF
TGTGCCAGCAGTGAGGAACAGCCGAACACTGAAGCTTTCTTT
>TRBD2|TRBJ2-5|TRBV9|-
CASTRAGGYETQYF
TGTGCCAGCACTAGAGCGGGAGGGTATGAGACCCAGTACTTC
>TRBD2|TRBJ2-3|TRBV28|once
CASSLLAGERTDTQYF
TGTGCCAGCAGTTTACTAGCGGGAGAGCGCACAGATACGCAGTATTTT
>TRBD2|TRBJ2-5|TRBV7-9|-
CASSEGREETQYF
TGTGCCAGCAGCGAGGGGAGGGAGGAGACCCAGTACTTC
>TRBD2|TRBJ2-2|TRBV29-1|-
CSVEDELAGVAGELFF
TGCAGCGTTGAAGACGAACTAGCGGGAGTTGCCGGGGAGCTGTTTTTT
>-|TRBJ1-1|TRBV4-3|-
CASRSLLNTEAFF
TGCGCCAGCAGGAGTTTACTGAACACTGAAGCTTTCTTT
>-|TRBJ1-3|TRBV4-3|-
CASSQDRHSSGNTIYF
TGCGCCAGCAGCCAAGATCGACATAGCTCTGGAAACACCATATATTTT
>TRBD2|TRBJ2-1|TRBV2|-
CASRLTSGSNEQFF
TGTGCCAGCAGACTGACTAGCGGGTCGAATGAGCAGTTCTTC
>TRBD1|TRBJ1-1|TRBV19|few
CASSIGTVASEAFF
TGTGCCAGTAGTATCGGGACAGTTGCATCTGAAGCTTTCTTT
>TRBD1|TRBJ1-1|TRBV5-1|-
CASSPGQGDAFF
TGCGCCAGCAGCCCCGGACAGGGTGACGCTTTCTTT
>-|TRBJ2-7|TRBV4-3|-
CASSQDIGGTVSYEQYF
TGCGCCAGCAGCCAAGATATTGGGGGGACAGTCTCCTACGAGCAGTACTTC